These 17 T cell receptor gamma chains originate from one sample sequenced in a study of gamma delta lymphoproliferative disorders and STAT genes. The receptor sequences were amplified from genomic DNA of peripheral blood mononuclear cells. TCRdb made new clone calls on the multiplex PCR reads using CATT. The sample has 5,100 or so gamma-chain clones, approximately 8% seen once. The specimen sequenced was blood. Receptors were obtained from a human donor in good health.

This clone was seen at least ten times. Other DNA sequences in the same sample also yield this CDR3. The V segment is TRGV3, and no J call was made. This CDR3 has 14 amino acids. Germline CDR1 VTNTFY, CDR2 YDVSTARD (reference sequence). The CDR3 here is CATWDRPGLRWKLF. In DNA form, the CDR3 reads TGTGCCACCTGGGACAGGCCGGGGCTTAGGTGGAAACTTTTT.

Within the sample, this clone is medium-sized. CDR3 bases: TGTGCCACCTGGGACGGGGATCATTGGATCAAGACGTTT. This encodes CATWDGDHWIKTF. The rearrangement uses TRGV2 and TRGJP2. No J gene is reported in TCRdb; it was inferred here by comparing the DNA with germline. The CDR3 runs 13 residues. Germline V gene sequence: CDR1 EGSNGY, CDR2 YDSYNSKV. The V segment lost 0 bases and the J segment 9 bases; nucleotides outside the gene matches: 4.

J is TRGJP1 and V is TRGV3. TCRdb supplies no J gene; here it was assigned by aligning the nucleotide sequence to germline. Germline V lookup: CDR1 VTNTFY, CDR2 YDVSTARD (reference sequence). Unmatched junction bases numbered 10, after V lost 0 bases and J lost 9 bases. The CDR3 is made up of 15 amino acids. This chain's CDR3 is CATWDRWSHCWFKIF. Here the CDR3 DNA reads TGTGCCACCTGGGACAGGTGGTCCCACTGTTGGTTCAAGATATTT.

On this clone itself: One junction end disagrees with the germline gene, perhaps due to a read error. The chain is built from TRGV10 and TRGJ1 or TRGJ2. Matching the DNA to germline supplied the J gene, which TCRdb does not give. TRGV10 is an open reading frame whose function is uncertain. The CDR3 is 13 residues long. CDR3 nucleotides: TGCAGCGTGGGATTTTTCCCTTATTATAAGAAACTCTTT. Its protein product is CSVGFFPYYKKLF.

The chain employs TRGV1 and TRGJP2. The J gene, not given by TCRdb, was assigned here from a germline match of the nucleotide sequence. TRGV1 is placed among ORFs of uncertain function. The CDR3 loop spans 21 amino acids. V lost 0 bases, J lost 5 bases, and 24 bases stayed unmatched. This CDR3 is CATWDRRSMLFDLLSDWIKTF. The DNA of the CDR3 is TGTGCCACCTGGGACAGGCGGTCCATGTTGTTCGATTTGTTGAGTGATTGGATCAAGACGTTT.

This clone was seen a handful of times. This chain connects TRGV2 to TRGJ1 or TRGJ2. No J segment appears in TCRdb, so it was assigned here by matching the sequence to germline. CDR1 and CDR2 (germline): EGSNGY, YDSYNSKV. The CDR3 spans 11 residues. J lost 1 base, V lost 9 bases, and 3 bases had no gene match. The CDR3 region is CATLNYYKKLF. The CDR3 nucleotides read TGTGCCACCCTTAATTATTATAAGAAACTCTTT.

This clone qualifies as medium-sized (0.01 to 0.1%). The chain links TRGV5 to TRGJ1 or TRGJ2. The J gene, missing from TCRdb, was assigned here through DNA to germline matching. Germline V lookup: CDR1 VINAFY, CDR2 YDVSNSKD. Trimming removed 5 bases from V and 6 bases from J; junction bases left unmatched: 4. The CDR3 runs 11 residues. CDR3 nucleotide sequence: TGTGCCACCTGGGGGGCTTATAAGAAACTCTTT. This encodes CATWGAYKKLF.

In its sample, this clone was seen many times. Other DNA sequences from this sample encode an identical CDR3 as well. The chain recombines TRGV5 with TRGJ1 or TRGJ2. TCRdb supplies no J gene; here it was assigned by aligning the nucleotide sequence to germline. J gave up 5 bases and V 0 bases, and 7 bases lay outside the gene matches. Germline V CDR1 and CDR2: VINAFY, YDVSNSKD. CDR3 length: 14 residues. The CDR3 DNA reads TGTGCCACCTGGGACAGGCCTGTCGATTATAAGAAACTCTTT. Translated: CATWDRPVDYKKLF.

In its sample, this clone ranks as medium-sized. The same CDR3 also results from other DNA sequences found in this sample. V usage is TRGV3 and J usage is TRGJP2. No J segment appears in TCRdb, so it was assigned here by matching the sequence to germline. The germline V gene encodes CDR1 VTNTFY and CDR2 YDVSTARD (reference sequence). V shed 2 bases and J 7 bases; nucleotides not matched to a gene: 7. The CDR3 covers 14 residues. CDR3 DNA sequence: TGTGCCACCTGGGACACGCTAAATGATTGGATCAAGACGTTT. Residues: CATWDTLNDWIKTF.

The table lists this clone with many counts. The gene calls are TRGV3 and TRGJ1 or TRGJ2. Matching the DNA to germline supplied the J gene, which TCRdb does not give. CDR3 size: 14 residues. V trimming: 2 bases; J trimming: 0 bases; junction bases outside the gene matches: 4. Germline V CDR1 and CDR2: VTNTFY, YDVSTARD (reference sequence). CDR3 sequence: CATWDKQNYYKKLF. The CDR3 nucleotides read TGTGCCACCTGGGACAAACAGAATTATTATAAGAAACTCTTT.

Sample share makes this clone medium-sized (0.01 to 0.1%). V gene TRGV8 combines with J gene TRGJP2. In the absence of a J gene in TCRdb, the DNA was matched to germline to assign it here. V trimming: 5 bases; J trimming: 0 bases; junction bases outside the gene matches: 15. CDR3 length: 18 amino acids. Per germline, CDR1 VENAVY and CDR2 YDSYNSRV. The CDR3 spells CATWVPGGQYSSDWIKTF. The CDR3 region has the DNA TGTGCCACCTGGGTCCCCGGGGGACAATATAGTAGTGATTGGATCAAGACGTTT.

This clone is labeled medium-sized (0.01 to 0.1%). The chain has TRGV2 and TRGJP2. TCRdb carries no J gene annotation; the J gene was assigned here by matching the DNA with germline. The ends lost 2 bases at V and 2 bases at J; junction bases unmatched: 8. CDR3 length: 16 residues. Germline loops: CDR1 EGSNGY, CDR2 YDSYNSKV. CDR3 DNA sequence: TGTGCCACCTGGGACGAGTGGCCCAGTAGTGATTGGATCAAGACGTTT. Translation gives CATWDEWPSSDWIKTF.

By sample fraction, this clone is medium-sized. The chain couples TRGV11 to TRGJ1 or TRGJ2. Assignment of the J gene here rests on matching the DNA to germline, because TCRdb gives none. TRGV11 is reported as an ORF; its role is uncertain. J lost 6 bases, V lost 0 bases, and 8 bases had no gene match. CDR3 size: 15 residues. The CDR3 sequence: CACWIRHKEGYKKLF. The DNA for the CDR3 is TGTGCCTGCTGGATTAGGCACAAGGAGGGTTATAAGAAACTCTTT.

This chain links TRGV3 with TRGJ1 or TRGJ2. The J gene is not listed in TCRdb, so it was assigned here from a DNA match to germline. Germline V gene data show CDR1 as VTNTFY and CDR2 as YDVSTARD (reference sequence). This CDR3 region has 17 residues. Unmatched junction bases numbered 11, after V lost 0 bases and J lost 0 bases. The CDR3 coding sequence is TGTGCCACCTGGGACAGGCCCGGCAAGTCGAATTATTATAAGAAACTCTTT. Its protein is CATWDRPGKSNYYKKLF.

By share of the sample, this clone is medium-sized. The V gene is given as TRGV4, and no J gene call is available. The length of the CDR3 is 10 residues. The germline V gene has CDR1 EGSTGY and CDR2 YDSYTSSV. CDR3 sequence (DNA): TGTGCCACCTGGCCGGAAAGGGAACTCTTT. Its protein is CATWPERELF.

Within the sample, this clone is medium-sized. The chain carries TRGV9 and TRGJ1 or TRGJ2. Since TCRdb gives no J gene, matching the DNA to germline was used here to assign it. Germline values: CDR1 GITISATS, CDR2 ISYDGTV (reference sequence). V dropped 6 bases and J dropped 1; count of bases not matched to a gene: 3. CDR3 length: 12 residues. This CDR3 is CALWTNYYKKLF. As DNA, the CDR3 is TGTGCCTTGTGGACCAATTATTATAAGAAACTCTTT.

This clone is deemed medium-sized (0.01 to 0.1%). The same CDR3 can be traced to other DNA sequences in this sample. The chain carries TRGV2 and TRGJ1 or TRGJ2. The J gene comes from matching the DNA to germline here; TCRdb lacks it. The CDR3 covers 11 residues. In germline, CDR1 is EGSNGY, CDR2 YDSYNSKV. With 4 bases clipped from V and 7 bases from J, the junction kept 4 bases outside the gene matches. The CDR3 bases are TGTGCCACCTGGGAGAGGTATAAGAAACTCTTT. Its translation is CATWERYKKLF.